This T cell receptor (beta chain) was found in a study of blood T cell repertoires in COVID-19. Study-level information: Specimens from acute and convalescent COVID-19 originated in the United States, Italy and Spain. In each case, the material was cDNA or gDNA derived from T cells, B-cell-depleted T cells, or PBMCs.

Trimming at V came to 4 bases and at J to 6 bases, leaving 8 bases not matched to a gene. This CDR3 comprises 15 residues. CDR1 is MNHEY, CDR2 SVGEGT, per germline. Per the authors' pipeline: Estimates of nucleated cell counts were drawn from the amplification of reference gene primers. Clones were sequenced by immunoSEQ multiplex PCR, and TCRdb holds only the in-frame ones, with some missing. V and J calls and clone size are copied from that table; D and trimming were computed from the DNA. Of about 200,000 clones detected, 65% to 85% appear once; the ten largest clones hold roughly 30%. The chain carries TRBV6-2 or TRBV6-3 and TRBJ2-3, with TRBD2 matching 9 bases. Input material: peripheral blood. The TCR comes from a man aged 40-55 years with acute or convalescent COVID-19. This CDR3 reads CASSFRIAGVDTQYF. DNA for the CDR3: TGTGCCAGCAGTTTTAGAATAGCGGGAGTGGATACGCAGTATTTT.